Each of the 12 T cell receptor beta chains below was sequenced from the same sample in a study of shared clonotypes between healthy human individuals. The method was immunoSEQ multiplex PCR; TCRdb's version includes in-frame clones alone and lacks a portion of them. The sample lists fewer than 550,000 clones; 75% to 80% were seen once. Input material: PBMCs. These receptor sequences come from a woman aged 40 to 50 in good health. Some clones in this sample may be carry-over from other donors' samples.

The CDR3 DNA reads as TGTGCCAGCAGCGTAGTGGGTAGCGGAGCGGGTAATGAGCAGTTCTTC. Protein sequence: CASSVVGSGAGNEQFF. This chain links TRBV9 with TRBJ2-1, with D possibly being TRBD2 (6 bases). The CDR3 has 16 residues. Trimming took 0 bases from V and 7 from J, leaving 17 bases between them. Germline V gives CDR1 SGDLS, CDR2 YYNGEE.

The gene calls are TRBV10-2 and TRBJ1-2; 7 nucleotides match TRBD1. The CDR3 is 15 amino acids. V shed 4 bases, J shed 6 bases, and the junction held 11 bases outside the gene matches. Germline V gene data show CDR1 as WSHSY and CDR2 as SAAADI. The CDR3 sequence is CASSVIYRGADGYTF. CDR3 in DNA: TGCGCCAGCAGTGTTATCTACAGGGGCGCGGATGGCTACACCTTC.

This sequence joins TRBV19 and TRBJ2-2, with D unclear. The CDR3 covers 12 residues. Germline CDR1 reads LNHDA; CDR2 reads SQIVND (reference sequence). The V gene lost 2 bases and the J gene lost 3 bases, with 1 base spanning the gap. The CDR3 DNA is TGTGCCAGTAGTATACACACCGGGGAGCTGTTTTTT. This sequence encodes CASSIHTGELFF.

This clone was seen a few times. DNA of the CDR3: TGCGCCAGCAGCCACCGAAGGGGAGGACAGGGTAGGAATGAGCAGTTCTTC. Its translation: CASSHRRGGQGRNEQFF. This chain links TRBV4-3 with TRBJ2-1, with TRBD1 matching 8 bases. CDR1 is LGHNA and CDR2 is YSLEER in the germline V gene. The CDR3 loop spans 17 amino acids. V shed 3 bases and J 7 bases; nucleotides not matched to a gene: 14.

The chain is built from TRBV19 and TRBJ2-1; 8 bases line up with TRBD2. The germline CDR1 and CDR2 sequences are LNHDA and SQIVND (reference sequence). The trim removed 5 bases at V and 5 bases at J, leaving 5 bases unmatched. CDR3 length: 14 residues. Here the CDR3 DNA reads TGTGCCAGTAGTCTCGGACTAGCCCACAATGAGCAGTTCTTC. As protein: CASSLGLAHNEQFF.

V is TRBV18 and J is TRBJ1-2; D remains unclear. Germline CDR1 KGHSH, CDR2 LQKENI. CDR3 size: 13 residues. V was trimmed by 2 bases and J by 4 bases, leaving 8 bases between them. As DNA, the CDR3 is TGTGCCAGCTCACCAGGGTCGGGCTATGGCTACACCTTC. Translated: CASSPGSGYGYTF.

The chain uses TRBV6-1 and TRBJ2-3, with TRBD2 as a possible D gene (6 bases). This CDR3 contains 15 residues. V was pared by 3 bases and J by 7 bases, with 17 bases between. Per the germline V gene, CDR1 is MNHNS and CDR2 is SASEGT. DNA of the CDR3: TGTGCCAGCAGTGATCCGGGACTGCTTAGGTATACGCAGTATTTT. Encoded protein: CASSDPGLLRYTQYF.

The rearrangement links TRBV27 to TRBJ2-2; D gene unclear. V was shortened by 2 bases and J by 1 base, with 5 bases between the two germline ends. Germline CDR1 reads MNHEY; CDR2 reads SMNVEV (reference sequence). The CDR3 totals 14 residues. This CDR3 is CASSLHGNTGELFF. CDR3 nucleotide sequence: TGTGCCAGCAGTTTACACGGGAACACCGGGGAGCTGTTTTTT.

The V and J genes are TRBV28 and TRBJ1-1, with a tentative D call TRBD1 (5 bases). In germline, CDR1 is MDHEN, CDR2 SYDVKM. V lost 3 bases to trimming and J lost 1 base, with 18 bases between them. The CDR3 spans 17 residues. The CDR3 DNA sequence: TGTGCCAGCAGTTTTGGTTCTTTGGGGCAGAGGAACACTGAAGCTTTCTTT. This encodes CASSFGSLGQRNTEAFF.

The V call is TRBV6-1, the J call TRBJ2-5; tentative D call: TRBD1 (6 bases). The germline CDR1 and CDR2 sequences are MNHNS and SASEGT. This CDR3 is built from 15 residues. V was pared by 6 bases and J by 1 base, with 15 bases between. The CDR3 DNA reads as TGTGCCAGCAGGCCCCTCAGGGGTGCCCAAGAGACCCAGTACTTC. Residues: CASRPLRGAQETQYF.

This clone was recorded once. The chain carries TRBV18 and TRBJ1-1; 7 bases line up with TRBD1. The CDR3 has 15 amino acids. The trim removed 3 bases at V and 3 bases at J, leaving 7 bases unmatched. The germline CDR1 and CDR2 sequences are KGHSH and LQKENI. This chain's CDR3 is CASSPSRGSDTEAFF. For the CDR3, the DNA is TGTGCCAGCTCACCTTCCAGGGGGTCGGACACTGAAGCTTTCTTT.

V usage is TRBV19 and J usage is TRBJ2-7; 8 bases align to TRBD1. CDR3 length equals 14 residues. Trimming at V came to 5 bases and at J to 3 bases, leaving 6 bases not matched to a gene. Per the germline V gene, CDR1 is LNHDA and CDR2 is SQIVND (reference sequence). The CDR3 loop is CASSPGTGDYEQYF. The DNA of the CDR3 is TGTGCCAGTAGTCCCGGGACAGGTGACTACGAGCAGTACTTC.